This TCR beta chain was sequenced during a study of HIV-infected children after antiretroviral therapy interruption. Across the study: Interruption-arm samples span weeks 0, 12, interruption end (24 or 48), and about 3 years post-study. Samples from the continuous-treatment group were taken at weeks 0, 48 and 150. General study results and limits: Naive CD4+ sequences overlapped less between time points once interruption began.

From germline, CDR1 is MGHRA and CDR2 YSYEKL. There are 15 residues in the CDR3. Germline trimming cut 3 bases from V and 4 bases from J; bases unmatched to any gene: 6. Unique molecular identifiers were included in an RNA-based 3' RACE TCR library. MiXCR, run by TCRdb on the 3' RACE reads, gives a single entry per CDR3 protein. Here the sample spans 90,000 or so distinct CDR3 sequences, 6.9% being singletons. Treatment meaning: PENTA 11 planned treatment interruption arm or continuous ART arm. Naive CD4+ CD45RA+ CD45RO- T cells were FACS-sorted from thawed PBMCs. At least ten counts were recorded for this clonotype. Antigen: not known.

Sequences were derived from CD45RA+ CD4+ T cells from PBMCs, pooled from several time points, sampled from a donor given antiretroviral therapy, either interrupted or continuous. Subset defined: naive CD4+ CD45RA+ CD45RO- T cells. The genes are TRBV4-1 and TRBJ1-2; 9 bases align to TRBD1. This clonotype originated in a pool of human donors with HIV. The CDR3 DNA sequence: TGCGCCAGCAGCCAGCCACAGGGGGCCTTCTATGGCTACACCTTC. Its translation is CASSQPQGAFYGYTF.